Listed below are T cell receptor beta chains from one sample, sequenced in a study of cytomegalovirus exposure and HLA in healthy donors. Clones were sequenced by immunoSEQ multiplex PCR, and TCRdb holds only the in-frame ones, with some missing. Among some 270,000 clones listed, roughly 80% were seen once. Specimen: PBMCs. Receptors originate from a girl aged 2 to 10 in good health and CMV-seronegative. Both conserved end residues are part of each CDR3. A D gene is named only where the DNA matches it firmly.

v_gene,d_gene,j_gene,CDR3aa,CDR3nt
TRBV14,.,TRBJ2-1,CASSQVGGQFQSYNEQFF,TGTGCCAGCAGCCAAGTGGGGGGACAGTTCCAATCCTACAATGAGCAGTTCTTC
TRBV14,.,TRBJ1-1,CASSQDSLQGWMMNTEAFF,TGTGCCAGCAGCCAAGATTCTCTACAGGGTTGGATGATGAACACTGAAGCTTTCTTT
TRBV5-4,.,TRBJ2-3,CASSFYTDTQYF,TGTGCCAGCAGCTTCTACACAGATACGCAGTATTTT
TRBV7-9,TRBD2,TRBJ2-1,CASSLYGGGEQFF,TGTGCCAGCAGCTTATACGGGGGAGGGGAGCAGTTCTTC
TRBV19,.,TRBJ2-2,CASKITGFGTGELFF,TGTGCCAGCAAAATTACAGGGTTCGGCACCGGGGAGCTGTTTTTT
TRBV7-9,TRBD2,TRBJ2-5,CASSSRGGRGTQYF,TGTGCCAGCAGCTCCCGGGGGGGCCGTGGGACCCAGTACTTC
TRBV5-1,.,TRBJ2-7,CASSKTDRSYEQYF,TGCGCCAGCAGCAAGACCGACAGATCCTACGAGCAGTACTTC
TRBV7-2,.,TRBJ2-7,CASSLMGAYEQYF,TGTGCCAGCAGCTTAATGGGAGCCTACGAGCAGTACTTC
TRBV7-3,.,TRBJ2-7,CASSSHLLGGLSYEQYF,TGTGCCAGCAGCTCACACCTGCTGGGGGGACTTTCCTACGAGCAGTACTTC
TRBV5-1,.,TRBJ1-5,CASSSENRDKLNQPQHF,TGCGCCAGCAGCTCCGAGAACCGGGACAAACTCAATCAGCCCCAGCATTTT
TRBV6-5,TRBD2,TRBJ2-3,CASSRSGGDTDTQYF,TGTGCCAGCAGCCGCAGCGGGGGGGACACAGATACGCAGTATTTT
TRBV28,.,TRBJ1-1,CASSFPRLRVTFF,TGTGCCAGCAGTTTCCCCCGGTTGAGGGTTACTTTCTTT
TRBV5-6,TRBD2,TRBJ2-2,CASSYRLAGGLTNTGELFF,TGTGCCAGCAGCTACAGACTAGCGGGGGGGCTGACGAACACCGGGGAGCTGTTTTTT
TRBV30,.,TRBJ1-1,CAWSVWPRGNTEAFF,TGTGCCTGGAGTGTTTGGCCTCGCGGGAACACTGAAGCTTTCTTT
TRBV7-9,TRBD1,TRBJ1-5,CASSRDRGQPQHF,TGTGCCAGCAGCAGGGACAGGGGGCAGCCCCAGCATTTT